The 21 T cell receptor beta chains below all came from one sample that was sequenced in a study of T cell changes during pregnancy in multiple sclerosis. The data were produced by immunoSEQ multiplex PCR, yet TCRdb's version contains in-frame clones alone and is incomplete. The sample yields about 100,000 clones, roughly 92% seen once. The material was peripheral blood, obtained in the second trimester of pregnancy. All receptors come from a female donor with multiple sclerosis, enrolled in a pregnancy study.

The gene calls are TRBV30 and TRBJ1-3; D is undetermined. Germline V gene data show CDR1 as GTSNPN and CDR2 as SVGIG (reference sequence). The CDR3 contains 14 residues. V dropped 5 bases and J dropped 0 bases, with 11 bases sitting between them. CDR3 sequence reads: CAWGHSLSGNTIYF. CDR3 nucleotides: TGTGCCTGGGGGCACAGTCTCTCTGGAAACACCATATATTTT.

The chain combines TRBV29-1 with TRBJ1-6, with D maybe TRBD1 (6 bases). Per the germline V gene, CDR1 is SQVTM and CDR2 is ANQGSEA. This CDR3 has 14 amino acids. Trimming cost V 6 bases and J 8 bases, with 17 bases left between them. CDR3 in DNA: TGCAGCGTCCCTACAAGGGGGAGGGATTCACCCCTCCACTTT. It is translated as CSVPTRGRDSPLHF.

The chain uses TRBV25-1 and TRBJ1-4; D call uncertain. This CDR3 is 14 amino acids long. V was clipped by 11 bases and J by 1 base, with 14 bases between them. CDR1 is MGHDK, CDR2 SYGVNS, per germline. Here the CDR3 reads CAGTPGLTNEKLFF. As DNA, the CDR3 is TGTGCCGGCACCCCCGGGTTAACTAATGAAAAACTGTTTTTT.

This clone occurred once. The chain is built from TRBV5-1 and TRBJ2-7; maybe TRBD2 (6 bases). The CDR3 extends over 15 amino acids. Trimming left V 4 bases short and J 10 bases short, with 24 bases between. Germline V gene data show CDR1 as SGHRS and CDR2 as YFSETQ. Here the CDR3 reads CASSNWGDGAVSQYF. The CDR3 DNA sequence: TGCGCCAGCAGCAATTGGGGGGACGGGGCGGTCTCTCAGTACTTC.

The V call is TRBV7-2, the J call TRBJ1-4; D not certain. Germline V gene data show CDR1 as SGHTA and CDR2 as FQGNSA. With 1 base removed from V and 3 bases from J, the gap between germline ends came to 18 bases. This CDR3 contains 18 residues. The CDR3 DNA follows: TGTGCCAGCAGCTTAGTCTTCGGCGGAGTTGGAGCTAATGAAAAACTGTTTTTT. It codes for CASSLVFGGVGANEKLFF.

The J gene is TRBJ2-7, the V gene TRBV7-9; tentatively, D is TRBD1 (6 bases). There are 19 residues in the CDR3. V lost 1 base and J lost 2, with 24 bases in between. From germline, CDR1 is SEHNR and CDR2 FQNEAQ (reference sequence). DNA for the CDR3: TGTGCCAGCAGCTTAGTAAGATTGTGGAATGGACAGACCGCCTACGAGCAGTACTTC. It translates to CASSLVRLWNGQTAYEQYF.

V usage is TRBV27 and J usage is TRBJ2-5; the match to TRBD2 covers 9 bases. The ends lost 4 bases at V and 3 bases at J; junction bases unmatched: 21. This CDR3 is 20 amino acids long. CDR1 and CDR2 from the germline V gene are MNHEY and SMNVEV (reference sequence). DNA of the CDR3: TGTGCCAGCAGTTGGGGGGGCGGGAGGGCCATGAAGAGCACCAAAGAGACCCAGTACTTC. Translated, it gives CASSWGGGRAMKSTKETQYF.

CDR3 sequence reads: CASSPTGGGALLTGYTF. The DNA for the CDR3 is TGTGCCAGCTCACCTACCGGAGGGGGGGCTTTGCTGACGGGCTACACCTTC. The chain is built from TRBV18 and TRBJ1-2; a weak D match, TRBD1 (6 bases). The V end lost 3 bases, the J end lost 8 bases, and 25 bases lay between the germline ends. The CDR3 is 17 amino acids. Germline V gene lookup returns CDR1 KGHSH and CDR2 LQKENI.

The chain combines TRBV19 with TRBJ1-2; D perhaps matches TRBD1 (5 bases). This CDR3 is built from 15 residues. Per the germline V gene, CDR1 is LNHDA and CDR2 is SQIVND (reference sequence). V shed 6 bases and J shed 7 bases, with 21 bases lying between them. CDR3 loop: CASSINRQRAGGYTF. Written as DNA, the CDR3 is TGTGCCAGTAGCATTAACCGACAGAGAGCCGGTGGCTACACCTTC.

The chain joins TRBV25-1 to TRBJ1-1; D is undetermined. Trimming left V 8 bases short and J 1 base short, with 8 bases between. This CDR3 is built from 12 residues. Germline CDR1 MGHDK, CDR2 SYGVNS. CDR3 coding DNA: TGTGCCAGCGGCGGCGGGAACACTGAAGCTTTCTTT. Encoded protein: CASGGGNTEAFF.

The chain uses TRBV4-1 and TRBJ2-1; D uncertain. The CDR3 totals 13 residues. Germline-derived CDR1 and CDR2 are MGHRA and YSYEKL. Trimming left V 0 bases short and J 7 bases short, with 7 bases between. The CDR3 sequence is CASSQEYRNEQFF. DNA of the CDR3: TGCGCCAGCAGCCAAGAGTATCGGAATGAGCAGTTCTTC.

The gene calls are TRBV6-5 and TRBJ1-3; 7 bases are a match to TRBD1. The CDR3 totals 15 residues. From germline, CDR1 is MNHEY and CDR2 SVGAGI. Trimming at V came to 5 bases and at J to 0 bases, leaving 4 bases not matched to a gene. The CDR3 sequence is CASSRQGFSGNTIYF. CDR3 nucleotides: TGTGCCAGCAGTCGACAGGGCTTCTCTGGAAACACCATATATTTT.

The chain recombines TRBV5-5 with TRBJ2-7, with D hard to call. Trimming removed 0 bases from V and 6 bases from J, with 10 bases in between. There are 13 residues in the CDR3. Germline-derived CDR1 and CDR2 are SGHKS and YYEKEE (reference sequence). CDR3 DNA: TGTGCCAGCAGCTTGGTTACAGTTTCCGAGCAGTACTTC. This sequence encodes CASSLVTVSEQYF.

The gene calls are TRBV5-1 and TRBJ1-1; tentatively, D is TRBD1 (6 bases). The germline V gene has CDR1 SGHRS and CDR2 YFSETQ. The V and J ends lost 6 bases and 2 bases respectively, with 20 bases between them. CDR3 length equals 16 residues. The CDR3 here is CASTLNTGRGNTEAFF. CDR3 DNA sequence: TGCGCCAGCACCCTGAATACTGGCAGGGGAAACACTGAAGCTTTCTTT.

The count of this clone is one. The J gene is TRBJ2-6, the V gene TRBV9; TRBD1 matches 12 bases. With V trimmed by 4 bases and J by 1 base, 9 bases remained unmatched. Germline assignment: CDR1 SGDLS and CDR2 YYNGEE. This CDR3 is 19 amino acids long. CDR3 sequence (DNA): TGTGCCAGCAGCCCTTTCGTGGGACAGGGGGCATCTGGGGCCAACGTCCTGACTTTC. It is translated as CASSPFVGQGASGANVLTF.

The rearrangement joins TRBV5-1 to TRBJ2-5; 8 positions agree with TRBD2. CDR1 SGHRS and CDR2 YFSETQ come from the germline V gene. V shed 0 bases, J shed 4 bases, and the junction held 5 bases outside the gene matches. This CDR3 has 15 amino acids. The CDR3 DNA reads TGCGCCAGCAGCTTGGCCGGGACTAGGCGAGAGACCCAGTACTTC. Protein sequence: CASSLAGTRRETQYF.

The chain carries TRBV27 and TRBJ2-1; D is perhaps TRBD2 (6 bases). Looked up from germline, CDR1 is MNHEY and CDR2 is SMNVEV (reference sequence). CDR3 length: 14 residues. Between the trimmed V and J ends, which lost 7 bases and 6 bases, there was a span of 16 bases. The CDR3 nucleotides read TGTGCCAGCAAACCGGGACTCACGTCCAATGAGCAGTTCTTC. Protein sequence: CASKPGLTSNEQFF.

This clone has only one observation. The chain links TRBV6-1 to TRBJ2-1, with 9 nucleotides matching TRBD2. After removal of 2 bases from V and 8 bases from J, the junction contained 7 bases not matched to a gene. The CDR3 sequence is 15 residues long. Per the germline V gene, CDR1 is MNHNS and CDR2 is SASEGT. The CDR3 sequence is CASSENSGSIYEQFF. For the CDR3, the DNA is TGTGCCAGCAGTGAAAATAGCGGGAGTATATATGAGCAGTTCTTC.

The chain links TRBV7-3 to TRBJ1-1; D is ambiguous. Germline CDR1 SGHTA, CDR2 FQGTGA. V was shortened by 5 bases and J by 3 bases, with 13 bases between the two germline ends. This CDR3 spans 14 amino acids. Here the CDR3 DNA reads TGTGCCAGCAGCCCGACGGAGAGGCACACTGAAGCTTTCTTT. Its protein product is CASSPTERHTEAFF.

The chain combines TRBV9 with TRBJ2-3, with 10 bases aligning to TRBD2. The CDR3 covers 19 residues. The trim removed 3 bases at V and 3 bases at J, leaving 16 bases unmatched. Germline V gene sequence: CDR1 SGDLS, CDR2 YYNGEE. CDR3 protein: CASSAPKFRAGGPTDTQYF. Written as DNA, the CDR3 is TGTGCCAGCAGCGCCCCCAAGTTCCGAGCGGGGGGGCCAACAGATACGCAGTATTTT.

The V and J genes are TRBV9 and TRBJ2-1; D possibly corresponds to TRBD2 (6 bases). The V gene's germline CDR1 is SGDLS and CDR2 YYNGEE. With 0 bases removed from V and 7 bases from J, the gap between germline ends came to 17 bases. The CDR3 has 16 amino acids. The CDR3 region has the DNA TGTGCCAGCAGCGTAGGGTCTTGGGGAGGAAGGAATGAGCAGTTCTTC. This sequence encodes CASSVGSWGGRNEQFF. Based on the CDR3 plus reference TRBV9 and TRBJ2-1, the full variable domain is DSGVTQTPKHLITATGQRVTLRCSPRSGDLSVYWYQQSLDQGLQFLIQYYNGEERAKGNILERFSAQQFPDLHSELNLSSLELGDSALYFCASSVGSWGGRNEQFFGPGTRLTVL.